The 22 T cell receptor beta chains listed next were all sequenced from one sample in a study of OX40 agonist ivuxolimab in advanced cancers. Here immunoSEQ multiplex PCR was the method, and the copy in TCRdb shows in-frame clones only, minus some. The data show around 40,000 clones, roughly 86% seen once. Here the sequenced sample was CD4+ or CD8+ T cells sorted from blood, taken in a trial of the OX40 agonist ivuxolimab. The receptors derive from an adult with an advanced solid tumor such as melanoma, head and neck, liver or kidney cancer.

This clone was detected a few times. This chain links TRBV19 with TRBJ1-2, with 8 nucleotides matching TRBD1. The CDR3 covers 12 residues. Losses at the gene ends were 7 bases for V and 6 bases for J; bases not matched to a gene: 4. Germline V lookup: CDR1 LNHDA, CDR2 SQIVND (reference sequence). CDR3 DNA sequence: TGTGCCAGTATCGAGGACAGGGATGGCTACACCTTC. Its translation: CASIEDRDGYTF.

V is TRBV13 and J is TRBJ2-7, with a weak D call TRBD1 (5 bases). V was clipped by 4 bases and J by 0 bases, with 10 bases between them. Germline loops: CDR1 PRHDT, CDR2 FYEKMQ (reference sequence). The CDR3 sequence is 14 residues long. The DNA of the CDR3 is TGTGCCAGCAGCTCCAGGGCCCTCTCCTACGAGCAGTACTTC. Translation gives CASSSRALSYEQYF.

The chain combines TRBV7-9 with TRBJ1-1; maybe TRBD1 (5 bases). Germline values: CDR1 SEHNR, CDR2 FQNEAQ (reference sequence). The CDR3 has 13 residues. The V end lost 4 bases, the J end lost 6 bases, and 12 bases lay between the germline ends. CDR3 DNA: TGTGCCAGCAGCTCCGGGCGGGGGTCTGAAGCTTTCTTT. Residues: CASSSGRGSEAFF.

The chain employs TRBV6-6 and TRBJ2-5, with a possible D match to TRBD1 (5 bases). Germline V lookup: CDR1 MNHNY, CDR2 SVGAGI (reference sequence). Deletions cut 0 bases from V and 10 bases from J, with 15 bases between. This CDR3 has 14 amino acids. The CDR3 loop is CASSYSTGPRDQYF. Written as DNA, the CDR3 is TGTGCCAGCAGTTACTCGACCGGTCCCAGGGACCAGTACTTC.

This chain connects TRBV28 to TRBJ1-1; D is unresolved. The germline V gene encodes CDR1 MDHEN and CDR2 SYDVKM. Trimming stripped 7 bases from V and 1 base from J, with 19 bases between. CDR3 length: 16 residues. The CDR3 coding sequence is TGTGCCAGCACCAACTACGGCCGGGAGAAGAACACTGAAGCTTTCTTT. Translation gives CASTNYGREKNTEAFF.

This clone has a single count. This chain uses TRBV28 with TRBJ1-3; possibly TRBD1 for D (6 bases). V lost 6 bases and J lost 7, with 13 bases in between. From germline, CDR1 is MDHEN and CDR2 SYDVKM. There are 13 residues in the CDR3. The chain's CDR3 is CASRGGARNTIYF. The CDR3, as DNA: TGTGCCAGCAGGGGGGGGGCGCGGAACACCATATATTTT.

The chain combines TRBV7-9 with TRBJ2-7; D is possibly TRBD2 (6 bases). Looked up from germline, CDR1 is SEHNR and CDR2 is FQNEAQ (reference sequence). With 1 base removed from V and 3 bases from J, the gap between germline ends came to 10 bases. CDR3 length: 14 residues. The CDR3 bases are TGTGCCAGCAGCTTAGGTGCCGGGAGCTACGAGCAGTACTTC. This translates into CASSLGAGSYEQYF.

The V and J genes are TRBV13 and TRBJ1-6, with unresolved D. Germline V lookup: CDR1 PRHDT, CDR2 FYEKMQ (reference sequence). Deletions cut 2 bases from V and 6 bases from J, with 11 bases between. This CDR3 has 15 residues. The CDR3 bases are TGTGCCAGCAGCTTATGGTCGACCGCTAATTCACCCCTCCACTTT. Translation gives CASSLWSTANSPLHF.

This chain joins TRBV29-1 and TRBJ2-5; 7 bases are shared with TRBD2. The CDR3 length is 14 residues. The V gene's germline CDR1 is SQVTM and CDR2 ANQGSEA. V was pared by 3 bases and J by 0 bases, with 4 bases of the junction left unmatched. The DNA of the CDR3 is TGCAGCGTTGAGGGAGGGCCCCACCAAGAGACCCAGTACTTC. Translation: CSVEGGPHQETQYF.

V gene TRBV5-4 combines with J gene TRBJ2-3, with 9 bases fitting TRBD2. Germline trimming cut 3 bases from V and 4 bases from J; bases unmatched to any gene: 6. The CDR3 has 15 amino acids. Germline assignment: CDR1 SGHNT and CDR2 YYREEE (reference sequence). CDR3 nucleotide sequence: TGTGCCAGCAGCTGGGGTAGCGGGAGTTCAGATACGCAGTATTTT. As protein: CASSWGSGSSDTQYF.

The rearrangement uses TRBV7-9 and TRBJ1-2, with unresolved D. In germline, CDR1 is SEHNR, CDR2 FQNEAQ (reference sequence). V lost 7 bases and J lost 5, with 17 bases in between. The CDR3 totals 14 residues. The CDR3 nucleotides read TGTGCCAGCAATAACCCGGGAAACGGGTATGGCTACACCTTC. It specifies CASNNPGNGYGYTF.

This clone was recorded once. The J gene is TRBJ2-7, the V gene TRBV2; 7 bases fit TRBD1. The V gene end was trimmed by 7 bases and the J gene end by 6 bases; junction bases not matched to a gene: 9. The germline V gene has CDR1 SNHLY and CDR2 FYNNEI. The CDR3 sequence is 13 residues long. The CDR3 is CASTAQQGIEQYF. CDR3 nucleotide sequence: TGTGCCAGCACCGCTCAACAGGGGATCGAGCAGTACTTC.

The chain recombines TRBV5-1 with TRBJ2-7; 7 bases are a match to TRBD1. The germline gives CDR1 SGHRS, CDR2 YFSETQ. This CDR3 is 14 amino acids long. Trimming removed 4 bases from V and 1 base from J; junction bases left unmatched: 5. This CDR3 is CASSIRDSSYEQYF. The CDR3 DNA reads as TGCGCCAGCAGCATCCGGGACAGTTCCTACGAGCAGTACTTC.

The chain recombines TRBV7-9 with TRBJ1-2, with D perhaps matching TRBD1 (6 bases). Germline V lookup: CDR1 SEHNR, CDR2 FQNEAQ (reference sequence). The CDR3 sequence is 14 residues long. V was clipped by 5 bases and J by 8 bases, with 18 bases between them. CDR3 protein: CASSQQRTADGYTF. The CDR3 DNA sequence: TGTGCCAGCAGCCAACAGAGGACAGCTGACGGCTACACCTTC.

The sample holds a few counts of this clone. The V and J genes are TRBV28 and TRBJ1-5; TRBD1 might be the D (6 bases). Trimming removed 3 bases at V and 7 bases at J, with 10 bases between. This CDR3 contains 13 residues. Germline lookup yields CDR1 MDHEN and CDR2 SYDVKM. CDR3 DNA sequence: TGTGCCAGCAGTTTGGGACACCGCCAGCCCCAGCATTTT. It translates to CASSLGHRQPQHF.

Of note for this clone: The same CDR3 also results from other DNA sequences found in this sample. This chain joins TRBV5-1 and TRBJ1-5, with D possibly matching TRBD1 (5 bases). The CDR3 spans 13 residues. V gave up 4 bases and J gave up 4 bases, with 9 bases separating them. The V gene's germline CDR1 is SGHRS and CDR2 YFSETQ. The CDR3 sequence is CASSPQGNQPQHF. CDR3 DNA: TGCGCCAGCAGCCCTCAGGGTAATCAGCCCCAGCATTTT.

This chain joins TRBV7-2 and TRBJ1-5, with D perhaps matching TRBD1 (6 bases). Germline-derived CDR1 and CDR2 are SGHTA and FQGNSA. The ends were cut back, 0 bases at V and 5 bases at J, with 8 bases in the middle. The CDR3 runs 14 residues. CDR3 sequence reads: CASSLAQGYQPQHF. In DNA, the CDR3 is TGTGCCAGCAGCTTAGCGCAGGGGTATCAGCCCCAGCATTTT.

This clone has only one observation. The rearrangement joins TRBV30 to TRBJ2-6; D call uncertain. V shed 0 bases and J shed 6 bases, with 9 bases lying between them. The CDR3 has 14 amino acids. From germline, CDR1 is GTSNPN and CDR2 SVGIG (reference sequence). CDR3 sequence reads: CAWSVSRLANVLTF. The CDR3 DNA reads TGTGCCTGGAGTGTATCGCGGTTGGCCAACGTCCTGACTTTC.

The chain uses TRBV21-1 and TRBJ1-1. TRBV21-1 is noted as a pseudogene. The CDR3 extends over 15 amino acids. DNA for the CDR3: TGTGCCAGCAGCTCTCGGACCGCCAGAGAGACTGAAGCTTTCTTT. This codes for CASSSRTARETEAFF.

V gene TRBV7-2 combines with J gene TRBJ2-7; 10 nucleotides match TRBD2. CDR1 is SGHTA, CDR2 FQGNSA, per germline. CDR3 size: 17 residues. The junction had 12 bases not matched to a gene; V was cut back by 2 bases and J by 5 bases. CDR3 nucleotide sequence: TGTGCCAGCAGCTTATCGGCTAGCGGGAGTGGTAGGCACGAGCAGTACTTC. It is translated as CASSLSASGSGRHEQYF.

CDR3 sequence reads: CASTDFGGNTDTQYF. The CDR3 coding sequence is TGTGCCAGTACCGATTTCGGGGGAAACACAGATACGCAGTATTTT. This chain links TRBV19 with TRBJ2-3, with D possibly TRBD2 on 6 matching bases. The CDR3 consists of 15 residues. The germline CDR1 and CDR2 sequences are LNHDA and SQIVND (reference sequence). Trimming took 7 bases from V and 2 from J, leaving 16 bases between them.

The count of this clone is one. CDR3 region: CASSRTGTNTEAFF. Written as DNA, the CDR3 is TGTGCCAGCAGCCGGACCGGGACGAACACTGAAGCTTTCTTT. The chain recombines TRBV6-1 with TRBJ1-1; tentatively, D is TRBD1 (5 bases). CDR3 length equals 14 residues. Looked up from germline, CDR1 is MNHNS and CDR2 is SASEGT. Between the trimmed V and J ends, which lost 6 bases and 1 base, there was a span of 12 bases.